These T cell receptor beta chains were read from a single sample in a study of T-cell memory formation after mild COVID-19. TCRdb redid the calling of the 5' RACE reads with MiXCR, one entry per CDR3 protein. The sample shows 45,000 to 65,000 distinct CDR3 sequences, 9.5% of them seen only once. What was sequenced was PBMCs or a T cell subset sorted from them (not recorded which). Every receptor here comes from a man between 18 and 35 years old who had mild COVID-19 (a few samples of this study predate the infection). Cell type and time point are not known. CDR3s include the opening cysteine and the closing phenylalanine or tryptophan. D genes are given only for firm matches. A row's size may be missing; if present it is once, few, many or a size class.

cdr3_aa: CASSPGQQYTEAFF; cdr3_nt: TGTGCCAGCAGTCCCGGACAGCAATACACTGAAGCTTTCTTT; clone_size: few; d_call: -; v_call: TRBV7-2; j_call: TRBJ1-1
cdr3_aa: CASSFGTTNTEAFF; cdr3_nt: TGTGCCAGCAGTTTTGGGACAACGAACACTGAAGCTTTCTTT; clone_size: -; d_call: -; v_call: TRBV7-2; j_call: TRBJ1-1
cdr3_aa: CASSLKTDTQYF; cdr3_nt: TGTGCCAGCAGCCTTAAAACAGATACGCAGTATTTT; clone_size: few; d_call: -; v_call: TRBV7-2; j_call: TRBJ2-3
cdr3_aa: CASSPRGRARANYGYTF; cdr3_nt: TGTGCCAGCAGCCCTCGGGGACGGGCGCGGGCGAACTATGGCTACACCTTC; clone_size: few; d_call: -; v_call: TRBV7-9; j_call: TRBJ1-2
cdr3_aa: CASSREMTSGGNTGELFF; cdr3_nt: TGTGCCAGCAGCCGCGAGATGACTAGCGGGGGGAACACCGGGGAGCTGTTTTTT; clone_size: -; d_call: TRBD2; v_call: TRBV14; j_call: TRBJ2-2
cdr3_aa: CASSLTIATEQYF; cdr3_nt: TGTGCCAGCAGCTTAACTATCGCGACCGAGCAGTACTTC; clone_size: -; d_call: -; v_call: TRBV7-2; j_call: TRBJ2-7
cdr3_aa: CASSLQIPYNEQFF; cdr3_nt: TGCGCCAGCAGCTTGCAGATTCCCTACAATGAGCAGTTCTTC; clone_size: few; d_call: -; v_call: TRBV5-1; j_call: TRBJ2-1
cdr3_aa: CATKGSQVGEQYF; cdr3_nt: TGTGCCACCAAAGGCTCCCAAGTCGGCGAGCAGTACTTC; clone_size: few; d_call: -; v_call: TRBV10-3; j_call: TRBJ2-7
cdr3_aa: CASSPTKTAGELFF; cdr3_nt: TGTGCCAGCAGCCCGACGAAGACGGCCGGGGAGCTGTTTTTT; clone_size: few; d_call: -; v_call: TRBV12-3/TRBV12-4; j_call: TRBJ2-2
cdr3_aa: CASSPLAGDNEQFF; cdr3_nt: TGCGCCAGCAGCCCACTAGCGGGGGACAATGAGCAGTTCTTC; clone_size: many; d_call: TRBD2; v_call: TRBV5-1; j_call: TRBJ2-1
cdr3_aa: CASSSGSGGPSYEQYF; cdr3_nt: TGCGCCAGCAGCTCGGGTAGCGGGGGGCCTTCCTACGAGCAGTACTTC; clone_size: few; d_call: TRBD2; v_call: TRBV5-1; j_call: TRBJ2-7
cdr3_aa: CASSLVAVYGYTF; cdr3_nt: TGTGCCAGCAGTTTAGTGGCGGTCTATGGCTACACCTTC; clone_size: -; d_call: -; v_call: TRBV28; j_call: TRBJ1-2
cdr3_aa: CASSYPGTDTQYF; cdr3_nt: TGCGCCAGCAGCTACCCGGGCACAGATACGCAGTATTTT; clone_size: few; d_call: -; v_call: TRBV5-1; j_call: TRBJ2-3
cdr3_aa: CASSPGGRGLMNEQFF; cdr3_nt: TGTGCCAGCAGTCCCGGGGGTAGGGGCCTGATGAATGAGCAGTTCTTC; clone_size: many; d_call: -; v_call: TRBV7-2; j_call: TRBJ2-1
cdr3_aa: CASSQDREVTGNTEAFF; cdr3_nt: TGCGCCAGCAGCCAAGATCGGGAAGTGACAGGGAACACTGAAGCTTTCTTT; clone_size: -; d_call: -; v_call: TRBV4-3; j_call: TRBJ1-1
cdr3_aa: CACDQRGSGYTF; cdr3_nt: TGTGCCTGCGACCAGAGGGGTAGTGGCTACACCTTC; clone_size: few; d_call: -; v_call: TRBV30; j_call: TRBJ1-2
cdr3_aa: CASRNRADTQYF; cdr3_nt: TGTGCCAGCAGAAACAGGGCAGATACGCAGTATTTT; clone_size: -; d_call: -; v_call: TRBV6-2/TRBV6-3; j_call: TRBJ2-3